The following is a T cell receptor beta chain sequence with its context. As yet, its antigen is unknown. The source of the sample is a study of T cell responses to AZD1222 COVID-19 vaccine. Notes on the study in general: Repertoires were obtained only post-peak T cell response. Baseline seropositives among AZD1222 recipients totaled only 5 to 7. CD4 TCRs associated with vaccination spanned spike, dominating at 160-218 and 743-854. Increased Spike-specific TCR breadth and depth were observed after two AZD1222 doses.

The junction had 6 bases not matched to a gene; V was cut back by 5 bases and J by 8 bases. Germline CDR1 MDHEN, CDR2 SYDVKM. This CDR3 has 14 residues. The protocol was immunoSEQ multiplex PCR, while the TCRdb copy is restricted to in-frame clones and leaves out a portion. The sample has tens of thousands of clones; roughly 91% are singletons. The TCR sequence derives from an adult in good health. The specimen was peripheral blood, collected on day 0 of MenACWY control vaccination. This chain uses TRBV28 with TRBJ1-4, with 9 nucleotides matching TRBD1. The CDR3 here is CASSPTGTGEKLFF. In nucleotides, the CDR3 is TGTGCCAGCAGTCCAACCGGGACAGGGGAAAAACTGTTTTTT.